The 30 T cell receptor beta chains below were found in one sample sequenced in a study of blood T cell repertoires in COVID-19. Method: immunoSEQ multiplex PCR; TCRdb's copy keeps in-frame clones and lacks some. The repertoire holds roughly 290,000 clones, with approximately 86% as singletons. The sample taken for sequencing was peripheral blood. The receptors shown here come from a human donor with COVID-19, enrolled during active disease. The donor label of this sample is uncertain.

This chain connects TRBV5-8 to TRBJ1-4; 11 bases align to TRBD1. This CDR3 spans 17 amino acids. Germline-derived CDR1 and CDR2 are SGHTS and YDEGEE. V gave up 5 bases and J gave up 3 bases; unmatched junction bases: 9. This CDR3 reads CASSYRTGGLPNEKLFF. DNA of the CDR3: TGTGCCAGCAGTTACCGGACAGGGGGCCTGCCTAATGAAAAACTGTTTTTT. The variable domain in full, with the rest retrieved from reference TRBV5-8 and TRBJ1-4, is EAGVTQSPTHLIKTRGQQATLRCSPISGHTSVYWYQQALGLGLQFLLWYDEGEERNRGNFPPRFSGRQFPNYSSELNVNALELEDSALYLCASSYRTGGLPNEKLFFGSGTQLSVL.

The V call is TRBV7-9, the J call TRBJ2-3, with D maybe TRBD2 (5 bases). The CDR3 has 16 residues. Deletions cut 2 bases from V and 0 bases from J, with 12 bases between. Germline CDR1 is SEHNR and CDR2 is FQNEAQ (reference sequence). In nucleotides, the CDR3 is TGTGCCAGCAGCTTAAATAGCGTACCTAGCACAGATACGCAGTATTTT. Translating it yields CASSLNSVPSTDTQYF. The complete variable domain, with remaining parts taken from reference TRBV7-9 and TRBJ2-3, reads DTGVSQNPRHKITKRGQNVTFRCDPISEHNRLYWYRQTLGQGPEFLTYFQNEAQLEKSRLLSDRFSAERPKGSFSTLEIQRTEQGDSAMYLCASSLNSVPSTDTQYFGPGTRLTVL.

The J gene is TRBJ1-5, the V gene TRBV19; D remains unclear. Trimming took 6 bases from V and 12 from J, leaving 21 bases between them. The germline V gene encodes CDR1 LNHDA and CDR2 SQIVND (reference sequence). This CDR3 has 14 amino acids. The CDR3 loop reads CASSQARLRGDQHF. The CDR3 DNA is TGTGCCAGTAGCCAAGCCCGGTTGCGCGGAGACCAGCATTTT.

The chain recombines TRBV5-1 with TRBJ2-1; possible D gene TRBD2, 5 bases. CDR3 size: 13 residues. V lost 4 bases to trimming and J lost 7 bases, with 12 bases between them. Germline values: CDR1 SGHRS, CDR2 YFSETQ. CDR3 sequence: CASSARPGNEQFF. The CDR3 DNA reads TGCGCCAGCAGCGCACGGCCGGGGAATGAGCAGTTCTTC.

This chain links TRBV7-9 with TRBJ2-1, with D tentatively TRBD1 (5 bases). The CDR3 extends over 13 amino acids. The V gene lost 5 bases and the J gene lost 5 bases, with 10 bases spanning the gap. CDR1 and CDR2 (germline): SEHNR, FQNEAQ (reference sequence). The CDR3 DNA follows: TGTGCCAGCAGCCCTCGACAGAACAATGAGCAGTTCTTC. It is translated as CASSPRQNNEQFF.

This rearrangement joins TRBV30 to TRBJ1-5; possible D gene TRBD1, 6 bases. Germline V gene lookup returns CDR1 GTSNPN and CDR2 SVGIG (reference sequence). The CDR3 contains 13 residues. V gave up 0 bases and J gave up 7 bases, with 10 bases separating them. CDR3 sequence (DNA): TGTGCCTGGAGTGTGGCAGGGGACCAGCCCCAGCATTTT. Its protein product is CAWSVAGDQPQHF.

This sequence joins TRBV4-2 and TRBJ2-7; 8 positions agree with TRBD2. This CDR3 has 16 residues. The trim removed 0 bases at V and 5 bases at J, leaving 9 bases unmatched. CDR1 and CDR2 from the germline V gene are LGHNA and YNFKEQ. The CDR3 region is CASSQELQREFDEQYF. Here the CDR3 DNA reads TGTGCCAGCAGCCAAGAATTGCAGCGGGAGTTCGACGAGCAGTACTTC.

The chain uses TRBV19 and TRBJ2-1, with 14 nucleotides matching TRBD2. The CDR3 spans 19 residues. Germline CDR1 and CDR2: LNHDA and SQIVND (reference sequence). J gave up 0 bases and V 8 bases, and 12 bases lay outside the gene matches. The CDR3 DNA follows: TGTGCCAGTTCAGGGGCAAGACTAGCGGGAGGGAGCTCCTACAATGAGCAGTTCTTC. Its protein is CASSGARLAGGSSYNEQFF. The complete variable domain, with remaining parts taken from reference TRBV19 and TRBJ2-1, reads DGGITQSPKYLFRKEGQNVTLSCEQNLNHDAMYWYRQDPGQGLRLIYYSQIVNDFQKGDIAEGYSVSREKKESFPLTVTSAQKNPTAFYLCASSGARLAGGSSYNEQFFGPGTRLTVL.

The chain combines TRBV3-1 (or the pseudogene TRBV3-2) with TRBJ1-2; a weak D match, TRBD1 (5 bases). V was clipped by 5 bases and J by 2 bases, with 15 bases between them. CDR1 and CDR2 (germline): LGHDT, YNNKEL (reference sequence). The CDR3 spans 15 residues. This CDR3 reads CASSVTPGMNYGYTF. The CDR3 coding sequence is TGTGCCAGCAGCGTCACCCCAGGGATGAACTATGGCTACACCTTC.

The rearrangement joins TRBV5-4 to TRBJ2-7; 7 nucleotides agree with TRBD1. Germline assignment: CDR1 SGHNT and CDR2 YYREEE (reference sequence). Trimming at V came to 0 bases and at J to 7 bases, leaving 10 bases not matched to a gene. The CDR3 is 15 residues long. CDR3 amino acids: CASSLEGGQPREQYF. The CDR3 DNA sequence: TGTGCCAGCAGCTTGGAAGGGGGACAGCCTCGGGAGCAGTACTTC.

The genes are TRBV29-1 and TRBJ1-2, with D unclear. Trimming pared 7 bases from V and 4 bases from J, leaving 10 bases between. The CDR3 runs to 11 residues. Germline lookup yields CDR1 SQVTM and CDR2 ANQGSEA. The CDR3 sequence: CSGYTLYGYTF. The CDR3 DNA reads TGCAGCGGATACACCCTCTATGGCTACACCTTC.

The chain carries TRBV5-6 and TRBJ1-6, with 9 bases aligning to TRBD1. V dropped 4 bases and J dropped 0; count of bases not matched to a gene: 5. The CDR3 contains 17 residues. Germline CDR1 SGHDT, CDR2 YYEEEE. The CDR3 reads CASSADRGSSYNSPLHF. Here the CDR3 DNA reads TGTGCCAGCAGCGCAGACAGGGGGAGCTCCTATAATTCACCCCTCCACTTT. The variable domain in full, completed from reference TRBV5-6 and TRBJ1-6, reads DAGVTQSPTHLIKTRGQQVTLRCSPKSGHDTVSWYQQALGQGPQFIFQYYEEEERQRGNFPDRFSGHQFPNYSSELNVNALLLGDSALYLCASSADRGSSYNSPLHFGNGTRLTVT.

The rearrangement joins TRBV7-9 to TRBJ1-2, with D possibly matching TRBD1 (5 bases). CDR3 length: 15 amino acids. V was trimmed by 5 bases and J by 0 bases, leaving 13 bases between them. CDR1 and CDR2 from the germline V gene are SEHNR and FQNEAQ (reference sequence). CDR3 sequence reads: CASSPPTVANYGYTF. CDR3 DNA: TGTGCCAGCAGCCCACCGACAGTAGCTAACTATGGCTACACCTTC.

V is TRBV11-2 and J is TRBJ2-7; the D is unclear. Trimming cost V 1 base and J 3 bases, with 7 bases left between them. Looked up from germline, CDR1 is SGHAT and CDR2 is FQNNGV. CDR3 length: 13 residues. The CDR3 sequence is CASSLVGLYEQYF. The CDR3 DNA reads as TGTGCCAGCAGCTTAGTTGGCCTCTACGAGCAGTACTTC.

This clone was counted a few times. The chain carries TRBV29-1 and TRBJ2-7, with 8 bases fitting TRBD1. This CDR3 is 14 amino acids long. Germline V gene data show CDR1 as SQVTM and CDR2 as ANQGSEA. V lost 7 bases to trimming and J lost 1 base; unmatched junction nucleotides: 9. The CDR3 bases are TGCAGCGCTCGAACAGGGGGAAGGTCCTACGAGCAGTACTTC. Translation: CSARTGGRSYEQYF.

This clone has only a few counts. The genes are TRBV6-5 and TRBJ2-7; no clear D gene. The CDR3 length is 13 residues. Germline loops: CDR1 MNHEY, CDR2 SVGAGI. V was clipped by 7 bases and J by 0 bases, with 10 bases between them. CDR3 loop: CASKWASSYEQYF. CDR3 DNA sequence: TGTGCCAGCAAATGGGCCAGCTCCTACGAGCAGTACTTC.

The chain recombines TRBV9 with TRBJ2-2; maybe TRBD2 (6 bases). The V end was cut by 1 base, the J end by 4 bases, with 11 bases between. CDR3 length equals 15 residues. Germline V gives CDR1 SGDLS, CDR2 YYNGEE. CDR3 DNA sequence: TGTGCCAGCAGCGTACGCCCGACTAGCACCGGGGAGCTGTTTTTT. Encoded protein: CASSVRPTSTGELFF.

The V and J genes are TRBV27 and TRBJ1-4; 9 nucleotides line up with TRBD1. The germline CDR1 and CDR2 sequences are MNHEY and SMNVEV (reference sequence). This CDR3 has 15 amino acids. V was pared by 3 bases and J by 7 bases, with 6 bases of the junction left unmatched. CDR3 coding DNA: TGTGCCAGCAGTTTCAAACAGGGGGCGGGTGAAAAACTGTTTTTT. As protein: CASSFKQGAGEKLFF.

Comment on this clone: The junction departs from germline at one end; a sequencing error may be responsible. V usage is TRBV7-2 and J usage is TRBJ1-2; 9 bases agree with TRBD1. This CDR3 spans 16 amino acids. Germline loops: CDR1 SGHTA, CDR2 FQGNSA. The CDR3 loop is CVSSLGLNRGQQGYTF. CDR3 coding DNA: TGTGTCAGCAGCTTAGGCCTAAACAGGGGGCAGCAGGGCTACACCTTC.

V usage is TRBV6-1 and J usage is TRBJ1-3; D remains unclear. The CDR3 extends over 16 amino acids. Looked up from germline, CDR1 is MNHNS and CDR2 is SASEGT. Deletions cut 2 bases from V and 0 bases from J, with 11 bases between. CDR3 in DNA: TGTGCCAGCAGTGAATTAGCACGTAGCTCTGGAAACACCATATATTTT. The encoded protein is CASSELARSSGNTIYF.

The J gene is TRBJ1-1, the V gene TRBV9; TRBD1 matches 9 bases. This CDR3 comprises 17 residues. The V gene end was trimmed by 0 bases and the J gene end by 0 bases; junction bases not matched to a gene: 6. Germline V gene lookup returns CDR1 SGDLS and CDR2 YYNGEE. The CDR3 bases are TGTGCCAGCAGCGTAGCGAAGGGGACAGGGATGAACACTGAAGCTTTCTTT. This codes for CASSVAKGTGMNTEAFF.

This clone appeared a few times. The rearrangement uses TRBV7-2 and TRBJ1-3; 7 bases agree with TRBD1. V shed 3 bases, J shed 0 bases, and the junction held 5 bases outside the gene matches. CDR3 length: 16 amino acids. CDR1 is SGHTA, CDR2 FQGNSA, per germline. CDR3 in DNA: TGTGCCAGCAGCTTTACAGGGGCTGTCTCTGGAAACACCATATATTTT. It specifies CASSFTGAVSGNTIYF.

The V and J genes are TRBV5-4 and TRBJ1-3; TRBD1 might be the D (5 bases). With 4 bases removed from V and 0 bases from J, the gap between germline ends came to 14 bases. Germline CDR1 is SGHNT and CDR2 is YYREEE (reference sequence). The CDR3 runs 16 residues. Here the CDR3 reads CASSVGPSASGNTIYF. CDR3 DNA: TGTGCCAGCAGCGTGGGGCCGTCCGCCTCTGGAAACACCATATATTTT.

This sequence joins TRBV19 and TRBJ1-1; D ambiguous. This CDR3 has 14 amino acids. V gave up 7 bases and J gave up 0 bases, with 12 bases separating them. CDR1 is LNHDA, CDR2 SQIVND, per germline (reference sequence). The CDR3 loop is CASTPRGMNTEAFF. The CDR3, as DNA: TGTGCCAGTACCCCGCGGGGTATGAACACTGAAGCTTTCTTT.

This rearrangement joins TRBV15 to TRBJ1-3; D might be TRBD1 (6 bases). V lost 0 bases to trimming and J lost 2 bases, with 11 bases between them. This CDR3 contains 16 residues. CDR1 is LNHNV, CDR2 YYDKDF, per germline (reference sequence). Here the CDR3 reads CATSRDRTATGNTIYF. The DNA for the CDR3 is TGTGCCACCAGCAGAGATCGGACAGCTACTGGAAACACCATATATTTT.

This chain links TRBV28 with TRBJ2-7, with 7 bases lining up with TRBD2. The germline V gene has CDR1 MDHEN and CDR2 SYDVKM. Unmatched junction bases numbered 14, after V lost 6 bases and J lost 6 bases. The CDR3 contains 15 residues. CDR3 loop: CASRATGTIDGEQYF. The CDR3 DNA sequence: TGTGCCAGCAGAGCTACCGGGACTATCGATGGCGAGCAGTACTTC.

The genes are TRBV3-1 (or the pseudogene TRBV3-2) and TRBJ2-1; 13 positions agree with TRBD2. With 0 bases clipped from V and 8 bases from J, the junction kept 10 bases outside the gene matches. This CDR3 region has 18 residues. Germline-derived CDR1 and CDR2 are LGHDT and YNNKEL (reference sequence). CDR3 in amino acids: CASSQDYGLAGEGDEQFF. The CDR3 nucleotides are TGTGCCAGCAGCCAAGACTACGGACTAGCGGGAGAGGGCGATGAGCAGTTCTTC.

The chain carries TRBV5-1 and TRBJ1-2; 8 nucleotides match TRBD1. The V gene end was trimmed by 0 bases and the J gene end by 4 bases; junction bases not matched to a gene: 5. This CDR3 region has 15 residues. CDR1 SGHRS and CDR2 YFSETQ come from the germline V gene. CDR3 DNA: TGCGCCAGCAGCTTGGCCCTAGGACAGGGCTATGGCTACACCTTC. It yields the protein CASSLALGQGYGYTF.

The V call is TRBV19, the J call TRBJ2-3; the match to TRBD2 covers 10 bases. CDR1 is LNHDA and CDR2 is SQIVND in the germline V gene (reference sequence). V shed 3 bases and J 5 bases; nucleotides not matched to a gene: 8. The CDR3 extends over 16 amino acids. DNA for the CDR3: TGTGCCAGTAGTATCATTCTAGCGGGAGCTGGAGATACGCAGTATTTT. Translation gives CASSIILAGAGDTQYF.

V is TRBV4-2 and J is TRBJ1-2, with 10 bases that match TRBD1. The V and J ends lost 0 bases and 5 bases, in that order; junction bases with no gene match: 9. CDR3 length equals 17 residues. Germline values: CDR1 LGHNA, CDR2 YNFKEQ. The CDR3 reads CASSQDGADRGEYGYTF. The DNA for the CDR3 is TGTGCCAGCAGCCAAGACGGTGCGGACAGGGGGGAATATGGCTACACCTTC.